One sample yielded the 3 T cell receptor beta chains listed below, sequenced in a study of T-cell memory formation after mild COVID-19. TCRdb passed the 5' RACE reads through MiXCR, listing each CDR3 protein once. The sample comprises fewer than 650,000 distinct CDR3 sequences, 15% to 20% of which are singletons, and approximately 8.1% rests with the top ten. The specimen was PBMCs or a T cell subset sorted from them (not recorded which). The receptor set was obtained from an adult woman who had mild COVID-19 (a few samples of this study predate the infection). Cell type and time point are not known.

This sequence joins TRBV6-6 and TRBJ1-1; TRBD1 agrees at 9 bases. The germline gives CDR1 MNHNY, CDR2 SVGAGI (reference sequence). This CDR3 has 15 residues. J gave up 1 base and V 7 bases, and 7 bases lay outside the gene matches. CDR3 sequence (DNA): TGTGCCAGCATCCTGGGACAGGGACGGAACACTGAAGCTTTCTTT. It specifies CASILGQGRNTEAFF.

The DNA for the CDR3 is TGTGCCAGCAGAGGACTAGCGGGGGGGCTGGACGAGCAGTACTTC. Translated: CASRGLAGGLDEQYF. The gene calls are TRBV11-2 and TRBJ2-7, with TRBD2 matching over 15 bases. The CDR3 has 15 residues. CDR1 is SGHAT and CDR2 is FQNNGV in the germline V gene. The J segment lost 5 bases and the V segment lost 6 bases, leaving 5 bases of the junction unmatched.

V and J are TRBV3-1 and TRBJ2-1; 15 bases line up with TRBD2. Per germline, CDR1 LGHDT and CDR2 YNNKEL (reference sequence). The CDR3 contains 16 residues. The junction had 7 bases not matched to a gene; V was cut back by 4 bases and J by 9 bases. The CDR3 bases are TGTGCCAGCAGCCGCGGACTAGCGGGGGGGCGTGGTGAGCAGTTCTTC. It translates to CASSRGLAGGRGEQFF.